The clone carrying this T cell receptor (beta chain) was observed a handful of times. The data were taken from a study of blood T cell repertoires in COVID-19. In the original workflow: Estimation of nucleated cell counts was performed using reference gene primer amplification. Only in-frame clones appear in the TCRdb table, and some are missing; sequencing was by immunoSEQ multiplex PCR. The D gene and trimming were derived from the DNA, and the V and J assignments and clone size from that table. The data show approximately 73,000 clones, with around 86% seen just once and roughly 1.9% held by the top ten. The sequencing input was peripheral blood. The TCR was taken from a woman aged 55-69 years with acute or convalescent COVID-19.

DNA for the CDR3: TGTGCCAGCAGTGAATTTCAGGGAGGAGGAAACACCATATATTTT. It codes for CASSEFQGGGNTIYF. The chain combines TRBV2 with TRBJ1-3, with D possibly matching TRBD1 (5 bases). V gave up 2 bases and J gave up 4 bases, with 12 bases separating them. The CDR3 loop spans 15 amino acids. The germline V gene encodes CDR1 SNHLY and CDR2 FYNNEI.